A single sample gave rise to the 26 T cell receptor beta chains below, sequenced in a study of read filtering for tumor transcriptome and immune sequencing. From approximately 430 ng of RNA, a library with molecular barcoded alpha/delta and beta/gamma adaptors was made. MiXCR, run by TCRdb on the reads, gives a single entry per CDR3 protein. The sample holds about 24,000 distinct CDR3 sequences; about 20% are singletons and the top ten take 17%. Sequenced input: a population of CD138-negative cells sorted from bone marrow. Source of these receptors: a donor at least 40 years old with multiple myeloma.

This clonotype was seen at least ten times. The chain combines TRBV4-1 with TRBJ2-5, with 15 bases lining up with TRBD2. The CDR3 is 15 amino acids. Germline assignment: CDR1 MGHRA and CDR2 YSYEKL. The ends lost 8 bases at V and 5 bases at J; junction bases unmatched: 6. The DNA of the CDR3 is TGCGCCAGCTCGGGACTAGCGGGAGGAGGGGAGACCCAGTACTTC. Its protein is CASSGLAGGGETQYF.

This clonotype was counted ten times or more. The V and J genes are TRBV6-2 or TRBV6-3 and TRBJ2-2; no clear D. Trimming removed 6 bases from V and 3 bases from J, with 11 bases in between. The CDR3 covers 14 residues. Germline V gene sequence: CDR1 MNHEY, CDR2 SVGEGT. CDR3 residues: CASRTLPDTGELFF. In nucleotides, the CDR3 is TGTGCCAGCAGGACCTTACCAGACACCGGGGAGCTGTTTTTT.

In this sample, this clonotype turned up many times. V is TRBV6-6 and J is TRBJ2-2, with TRBD1 matching over 8 bases. V trimming: 2 bases; J trimming: 3 bases; junction bases outside the gene matches: 5. Looked up from germline, CDR1 is MNHNY and CDR2 is SVGAGI (reference sequence). CDR3 size: 16 residues. The CDR3 DNA is TGTGCCAGCAGTTACCCCCAGGGGGCGGACACCGGGGAGCTGTTTTTT. Protein: CASSYPQGADTGELFF.

This chain uses TRBV20-1 with TRBJ2-1, with TRBD2 matching 12 bases. Germline CDR1 is DFQATT and CDR2 is SNEGSKA (reference sequence). The CDR3 is 15 residues long. The trim removed 0 bases at V and 12 bases at J, leaving 9 bases unmatched. The CDR3 here is CSARDQTSGSYMQFF. CDR3 sequence (DNA): TGCAGTGCTAGAGATCAGACTAGCGGGAGCTATATGCAGTTCTTC.

This clonotype was detected many times. The chain uses TRBV5-1 and TRBJ2-1, with D hard to call. The V and J ends lost 2 bases and 4 bases respectively, with 7 bases between them. The CDR3 loop spans 13 amino acids. CDR1 SGHRS and CDR2 YFSETQ come from the germline V gene. CDR3 sequence: CASSFNEYNEQFF. CDR3 DNA sequence: TGCGCCAGCAGCTTTAACGAATACAATGAGCAGTTCTTC. Complete variable domain (other parts from reference TRBV5-1 and TRBJ2-1): KAGVTQTPRYLIKTRGQQVTLSCSPISGHRSVSWYQQTPGQGLQFLFEYFSETQRNKGNFPGRFSGRQFSNSRSEMNVSTLELGDSALYLCASSFNEYNEQFFGPGTRLTVL.

This clonotype was seen many times. V and J are TRBV7-8 and TRBJ2-7; 7 positions match TRBD2. The germline V gene encodes CDR1 SGHVS and CDR2 FQNEAQ. CDR3 length equals 13 residues. Losses at the gene ends were 1 base for V and 6 bases for J; bases not matched to a gene: 3. The CDR3: CASSLERDSEQYF. The CDR3 region has the DNA TGTGCCAGCAGCTTAGAGCGGGACTCCGAGCAGTACTTC.

This clonotype was found many times. The chain has TRBV12-3 or TRBV12-4 and TRBJ2-2; 7 positions agree with TRBD1. The CDR3 consists of 14 residues. V dropped 5 bases and J dropped 5; count of bases not matched to a gene: 5. CDR3 protein: CASSLGQTTGELFF. As DNA, the CDR3 is TGTGCCAGCAGTCTGGGACAGACGACCGGGGAGCTGTTTTTT.

This clonotype was observed at least ten times. V gene TRBV27 combines with J gene TRBJ1-6; 7 positions match TRBD1. The CDR3 extends over 15 amino acids. The germline V gene has CDR1 MNHEY and CDR2 SMNVEV (reference sequence). Losses at the gene ends were 4 bases for V and 7 bases for J; bases not matched to a gene: 7. The CDR3 loop reads CASSSTGTGNSPLHF. The DNA of the CDR3 is TGTGCCAGCAGTTCGACAGGGACCGGGAATTCACCCCTCCACTTT.

This clonotype appeared many times. The V call is TRBV7-2, the J call TRBJ2-1, with D hard to call. V gave up 0 bases and J gave up 3 bases, with 6 bases separating them. The CDR3 has 14 amino acids. Germline assignment: CDR1 SGHTA and CDR2 FQGNSA. CDR3 sequence: CASSLALLYNEQFF. CDR3 sequence (DNA): TGTGCCAGCAGCTTAGCGCTCCTCTACAATGAGCAGTTCTTC.

The rearrangement links TRBV7-9 to TRBJ2-1; 9 nucleotides align to TRBD2. CDR1 SEHNR and CDR2 FQNEAQ come from the germline V gene (reference sequence). The CDR3 is 15 residues long. The CDR3 here is CDGSFGSGSLNEQFF. The CDR3, as DNA: TGTGACGGCAGCTTCGGTAGCGGGAGTCTCAATGAGCAGTTCTTC.

This clonotype has at least ten counts. V usage is TRBV6-1 and J usage is TRBJ2-1; 10 nucleotides match TRBD2. With 8 bases clipped from V and 4 bases from J, the junction kept 5 bases outside the gene matches. Germline V gene sequence: CDR1 MNHNS, CDR2 SASEGT. This CDR3 contains 14 residues. The DNA for the CDR3 is TGTGCCAGCCAACTAGCGGGGTCGTACAATGAGCAGTTCTTC. Amino acids: CASQLAGSYNEQFF.

This clonotype showed up many times. This chain connects TRBV24-1 to TRBJ2-1; D not certain. CDR3 length: 13 residues. Trimming took off 7 bases at V and 6 bases at J, with 12 bases between the two ends. CDR1 is KGHDR, CDR2 SFDVKD, per germline. The DNA for the CDR3 is TGTGCCACCAGCTTAGCTCGGTTCAATGAGCAGTTCTTC. Translated, it gives CATSLARFNEQFF.

This sequence joins TRBV28 and TRBJ2-1; the D call may be TRBD1 or TRBD2 (5 bases each). The CDR3 totals 16 residues. Per the germline V gene, CDR1 is MDHEN and CDR2 is SYDVKM. The V gene lost 3 bases and the J gene lost 4 bases, with 16 bases spanning the gap. The CDR3 sequence is CASSFLGSRGYNEQFF. The DNA for the CDR3 is TGTGCCAGCAGTTTCCTGGGGTCGAGGGGTTACAATGAGCAGTTCTTC.

The genes are TRBV3-1 and TRBJ2-7, with a weak D call TRBD1 (6 bases). The CDR3 loop spans 12 amino acids. The germline V gene encodes CDR1 LGHDT and CDR2 YNNKEL (reference sequence). CDR3 in amino acids: CLSSQGGREQYF. CDR3 nucleotides: TGTCTCAGCAGCCAAGGGGGTAGGGAGCAGTACTTC.

V and J are TRBV24-1 and TRBJ2-3, with D perhaps matching TRBD1 or TRBD2 (5 bases each). Germline V gene lookup returns CDR1 KGHDR and CDR2 SFDVKD. V lost 5 bases and J lost 5, with 19 bases in between. This CDR3 has 16 residues. Here the CDR3 DNA reads TGTGCCACCAGTGGGGGCGTTCCGGGAAGTGTAGATACGCAGTATTTT. It encodes CATSGGVPGSVDTQYF.

The V call is TRBV30, the J call TRBJ2-1, with TRBD2 matching 12 bases. Trimming at V came to 2 bases and at J to 6 bases, leaving 8 bases not matched to a gene. Germline V gene data show CDR1 as GTSNPN and CDR2 as SVGIG (reference sequence). This CDR3 has 16 amino acids. In DNA form, the CDR3 reads TGTGCCTGGAGTATATCACTAGCGGGAGGTGGCAATGAGCAGTTCTTC. It yields the protein CAWSISLAGGGNEQFF.

The rearrangement uses TRBV5-6 and TRBJ1-6, with TRBD1 matching 8 bases. The J call may be in error: the DNA end matches TRBJ1-1 better. CDR3 size: 14 residues. Germline V gene lookup returns CDR1 SGHDT and CDR2 YYEEEE. The CDR3 loop reads CASSLTGEDAGAFF. The CDR3 nucleotides are TGTGCCAGCAGTTTGACAGGGGAGGACGCTGGAGCTTTCTTT.

By its share, this clonotype is medium-sized. The chain is built from TRBV20-1 and TRBJ1-1; the match to TRBD1 covers 7 bases. Losses at the gene ends were 2 bases for V and 11 bases for J; bases not matched to a gene: 11. Germline V gene sequence: CDR1 DFQATT, CDR2 SNEGSKA (reference sequence). This CDR3 region has 13 residues. In DNA, the CDR3 is TGCAGTGCTAGACCGACAGGGAGTTTGGAGGCTTTCTTT. It yields the protein CSARPTGSLEAFF.

This chain connects TRBV5-1 to TRBJ2-7; tentatively, D is TRBD2 (6 bases). In germline, CDR1 is SGHRS, CDR2 YFSETQ. CDR3 size: 13 residues. Trimming pared 7 bases from V and 0 bases from J, leaving 11 bases between. This chain's CDR3 is CASHLDYSYEQYF. In DNA form, the CDR3 reads TGCGCCAGCCACTTGGACTACTCCTACGAGCAGTACTTC. Full variable domain (rest looked up from reference TRBV5-1 and TRBJ2-7): KAGVTQTPRYLIKTRGQQVTLSCSPISGHRSVSWYQQTPGQGLQFLFEYFSETQRNKGNFPGRFSGRQFSNSRSEMNVSTLELGDSALYLCASHLDYSYEQYFGPGTRLTVT.

This clonotype was seen at least ten times. This sequence joins TRBV10-3 and TRBJ2-5; D might be TRBD2 (5 bases). Germline loops: CDR1 ENHRY, CDR2 SYGVKD. Trimming removed 4 bases from V and 3 bases from J, with 9 bases in between. The CDR3 sequence is 13 residues long. CDR3 sequence (DNA): TGTGCCATCAGTGGTTATAGCGAAGAGACCCAGTACTTC. Translated: CAISGYSEETQYF.

This clonotype occurred many times. The chain has TRBV12-3 or TRBV12-4 and TRBJ2-1; no definite D call. The length of the CDR3 is 13 residues. V lost 1 base to trimming and J lost 0 bases, with 1 base between them. CDR3 coding DNA: TGTGCCAGCAGTTTAGACTCCTACAATGAGCAGTTCTTC. Protein: CASSLDSYNEQFF.

Regarding this clonotype: A far larger clone differs by one base, so this is likely a read error. The rearrangement uses TRBV7-9 and TRBJ2-7; no definite D call. Germline CDR1 is SEHNR and CDR2 is FQNEAQ (reference sequence). The CDR3 is 15 amino acids. CDR3 coding DNA: TGTGCCAGCAGCTTAGATTCTGGTCGAATAGACGAGCAGCACTTC. Translation gives CASSLDSGRIDEQHF.

This clonotype has ten or more counts. A much larger clone lies a single base off, so this may be a read error. The V and J genes are TRBV7-2 and TRBJ2-1; no clear D. Per the germline V gene, CDR1 is SGHTA and CDR2 is FQGNSA. This CDR3 spans 13 amino acids. This CDR3 is CASSLSYRNERFF. The CDR3 DNA reads as TGTGCCAGCAGCTTAAGCTATAGGAATGAGCGGTTCTTC.

This clonotype was seen just once. The likely explanation is a read error, given a far larger clone one base away. The rearrangement links TRBV27 to TRBJ2-1, with D perhaps matching TRBD1 or TRBD2 (6 bases each). The CDR3 contains 13 residues. Trimming shortened V by 6 bases and J by 10 bases, and 16 bases separated the two germline ends. The germline gives CDR1 MNHEY, CDR2 SMNVEV (reference sequence). CDR3 amino acids: CASSFRGGNEQFF. As DNA, the CDR3 is TGTGCCAGCAGCTTCCGAGGGGGGAACGAGCAGTTCTTC.

By share of the sample, this clonotype is medium-sized. V usage is TRBV7-2 and J usage is TRBJ2-1, with 12 bases lining up with TRBD2. V was pared by 4 bases and J by 5 bases, with 6 bases of the junction left unmatched. Germline V gene sequence: CDR1 SGHTA, CDR2 FQGNSA. The CDR3 contains 16 residues. The CDR3 protein is CASSSVRLAGDNEQFF. CDR3 bases: TGTGCCAGCAGCTCCGTCCGACTAGCGGGAGACAATGAGCAGTTCTTC.

As concerns this clonotype: This probably arose from a read error, given a far larger clone one base away. The V gene is TRBV3-2, the J gene TRBJ2-1. TRBV3-2 is a pseudogene locus. The CDR3 covers 17 residues. CDR3 nucleotide sequence: TGTGCCGGCAGCCAAGATTGGGGTAGGGATATTTCGAATGAGCAGTTCTTC. It is translated as CAGSQDWGRDISNEQFF.